Listed below are T cell receptor beta chains from one sample, sequenced in a study of T cell responses to AZD1222 COVID-19 vaccine. Method: immunoSEQ multiplex PCR; TCRdb's copy keeps in-frame clones and lacks some. The sample consists of about 95,000 clones, around nine tenths of them appearing once. The specimen was peripheral blood, collected on day 0 of AZD1222 vaccination. These receptors all stem from an adult in good health. CDR3s include the opening cysteine and the closing phenylalanine or tryptophan. D genes are given only for firm matches. For some rows the clone size is stated as once, few or many, or as a class when expanded; others skip it.

d_gene,j_gene,v_gene,abundance,CDR3aa,CDR3nt
NA,TRBJ1-1,TRBV7-9,NA,CASSPEGRTTEAFF,TGTGCCAGCAGCCCTGAGGGGAGAACCACTGAAGCTTTCTTT
NA,TRBJ1-1,TRBV9,NA,CASSVGGPGTEAFF,TGTGCCAGCAGCGTAGGGGGGCCCGGAACTGAAGCTTTCTTT
TRBD1,TRBJ1-2,TRBV5-4,NA,CASSPQGAEKYGYGYTF,TGTGCCAGCAGCCCGCAGGGGGCGGAGAAATATGGTTATGGCTACACCTTC
NA,TRBJ2-2,TRBV5-6,once,CASSSWKGLHTGELFF,TGTGCCAGCAGCTCCTGGAAGGGACTCCACACCGGGGAGCTGTTTTTT
NA,TRBJ1-1,TRBV7-8,NA,CASSLTHPGPEGVNTEAFF,TGTGCCAGCAGCTTAACACATCCCGGCCCCGAAGGGGTGAACACTGAAGCTTTCTTT
NA,TRBJ1-1,TRBV3-1/TRBV3-2,NA,CASRRTVRGTEAFF,TGTGCCAGCAGACGCACTGTGAGGGGCACTGAAGCTTTCTTT
NA,TRBJ1-2,TRBV5-5,NA,CASSLDRVSYGYTF,TGTGCCAGCAGCTTGGACCGGGTCTCGTATGGCTACACCTTC
NA,TRBJ2-1,TRBV6-5,NA,CATSYNEQFF,TGTGCCACTTCGTACAATGAGCAGTTCTTC
TRBD2,TRBJ2-7,TRBV11-2,NA,CASSALAGPYEQYF,TGTGCCAGCAGCGCACTAGCGGGCCCCTACGAGCAGTACTTC
TRBD1,TRBJ1-1,TRBV27,NA,CASSLAGQGWNTEAFF,TGTGCCAGCAGTTTAGCCGGACAGGGTTGGAACACTGAAGCTTTCTTT
TRBD2,TRBJ2-3,TRBV30,once,CAGGAGTSTDTQYF,TGTGCCGGTGGAGCGGGGACGAGCACAGATACGCAGTATTTT
TRBD2,TRBJ2-7,TRBV13,NA,CASSFSGVRYEQYF,TGTGCCAGCAGCTTTAGCGGGGTAAGGTACGAGCAGTACTTC
NA,TRBJ2-1,TRBV7-3,NA,CASSREMGNEQFF,TGTGCCAGCAGCCGAGAGATGGGGAATGAGCAGTTCTTC
TRBD1,TRBJ2-7,TRBV4-1,NA,CASSQGLGDRVDEQYF,TGCGCCAGCAGCCAAGGACTAGGGGACAGGGTCGACGAGCAGTACTTC
NA,TRBJ1-5,TRBV6-5,NA,CASDTGQYNQPQHF,TGTGCCAGCGACACGGGACAATACAATCAGCCCCAGCATTTT
NA,TRBJ1-3,TRBV9,NA,CASSAGGAGGNTIYF,TGTGCCAGCAGTGCAGGCGGCGCGGGTGGAAACACCATATATTTT
TRBD1,TRBJ1-2,TRBV6-6,NA,CASSYRGDGYTF,TGTGCCAGCAGCTACAGGGGAGATGGCTACACCTTC
NA,TRBJ2-1,TRBV7-2,NA,CASSLSPGFSYNEQFF,TGTGCCAGCAGCTTAAGCCCAGGGTTCTCCTACAATGAGCAGTTCTTC
NA,TRBJ1-6,TRBV12-3/TRBV12-4,NA,CASSILPGPLHF,TGTGCCAGCAGCATTCTTCCAGGGCCCCTCCACTTT
TRBD1,TRBJ2-5,TRBV6-5,NA,CASRWDRGPGETQYF,TGTGCCAGCAGATGGGACAGGGGGCCGGGAGAGACCCAGTACTTC
NA,TRBJ2-2,TRBV5-8,NA,CASSLKDRAFVGELFF,TGTGCCAGCAGCTTGAAGGATCGGGCATTTGTCGGGGAGCTGTTTTTT
TRBD1,TRBJ1-2,TRBV5-6,NA,CASSRQGDYGYTF,TGTGCCAGCAGCCGGCAGGGGGACTATGGCTACACCTTC
NA,TRBJ2-7,TRBV7-2,NA,CASSLAGGQKAEQYF,TGTGCCAGCAGCTTAGCGGGTGGTCAGAAAGCCGAGCAGTACTTC
NA,TRBJ2-2,TRBV30,NA,CAWSVGIGELFF,TGTGCCTGGAGTGTCGGAATCGGGGAGCTGTTTTTT
NA,TRBJ1-3,TRBV6-5,few,CASGSSYLSGNTIYF,TGTGCCAGCGGAAGCAGCTACCTCTCTGGAAACACCATATATTTT
NA,TRBJ1-3,TRBV11-1,NA,CASSRWGGNTIYF,TGTGCCAGCAGCCGGTGGGGTGGAAACACCATATATTTT
TRBD2,TRBJ2-7,TRBV6-2/TRBV6-3,few,CASSSREGDVHEQYF,TGTGCCAGCAGTTCTCGGGAGGGCGACGTCCACGAGCAGTACTTC
NA,TRBJ2-3,TRBV5-4,NA,CASSLRASGLSYGHTQYF,TGTGCCAGCAGCTTGAGGGCTTCGGGTCTGTCTTACGGTCATACGCAGTATTTT
NA,TRBJ2-7,TRBV6-1,NA,CASSEAGGTDFLPYEQYF,TGTGCCAGCAGTGAAGCGGGGGGGACAGACTTTCTCCCGTACGAGCAGTACTTC